This T cell receptor (beta chain) emerged from a study of technical replicates of blood from a few donors. The data were produced by immunoSEQ multiplex PCR, yet TCRdb's version contains in-frame clones alone and is incomplete. This table has 50,000 to 70,000 clones, 88% appearing once. J gave up 8 bases and V 4 bases, and 5 bases lay outside the gene matches. The CDR3 has 13 residues. CDR1 KGHSH and CDR2 LQKENI come from the germline V gene. This sequence joins TRBV18 and TRBJ2-1, with TRBD1 matching over 7 bases. The clonotype originates from a human donor in good health. Some clones in this sample may be carry-over from other donors' samples. Sequenced sample: PBMCs. The CDR3 DNA is TGTGCCAGCTCACGGGGGCAGGGGGATGAGCAGTTCTTC. Protein sequence: CASSRGQGDEQFF. Full variable domain (outside the CDR3, taken from reference TRBV18 and TRBJ2-1): NAGVMQNPRHLVRRRGQEARLRCSPMKGHSHVYWYRQLPEEGLKFMVYLQKENIIDESGMPKERFSAEFPKEGPSILRIQQVVRGDSAAYFCASSRGQGDEQFFGPGTRLTVL.